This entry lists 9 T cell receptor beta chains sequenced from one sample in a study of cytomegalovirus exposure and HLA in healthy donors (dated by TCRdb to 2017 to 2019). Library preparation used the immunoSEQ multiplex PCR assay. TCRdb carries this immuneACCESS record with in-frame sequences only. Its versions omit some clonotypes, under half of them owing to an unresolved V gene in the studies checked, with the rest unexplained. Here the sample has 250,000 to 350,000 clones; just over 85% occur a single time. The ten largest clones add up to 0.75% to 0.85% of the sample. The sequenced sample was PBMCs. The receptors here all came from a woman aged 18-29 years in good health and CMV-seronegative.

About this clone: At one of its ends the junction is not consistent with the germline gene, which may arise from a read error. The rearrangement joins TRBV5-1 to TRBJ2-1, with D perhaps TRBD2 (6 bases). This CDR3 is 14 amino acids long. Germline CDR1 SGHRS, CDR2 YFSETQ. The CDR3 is CASTLGGEFNEQFF. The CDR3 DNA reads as TGCGCCAGCACCTTGGGGGGAGAGTTCAATGAGCAGTTCTTC.

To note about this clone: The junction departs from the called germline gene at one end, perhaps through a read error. The CDR3, as DNA: TGTGCTAGCAGTAACGATCGGACTAGCGGGAGAGAGACCCAGTACTTC. Its protein is CASSNDRTSGRETQYF. The chain carries TRBV7-7 and TRBJ2-5, with 13 bases that match TRBD2. This CDR3 comprises 16 residues. Per the germline V gene, CDR1 is SSHAT and CDR2 is FNYEAQ (reference sequence). The whole variable domain, remainder taken from reference TRBV7-7 and TRBJ2-5, is GAGVSQSPRYKVTKRGQDVTLRCDPISSHATLYWYQQALGQGPEFLTYFNYEAQPDKSGLPSDRFSAERPEGSISTLTIQRTEQRDSAMYRCASSNDRTSGRETQYFGPGTRLLVL.

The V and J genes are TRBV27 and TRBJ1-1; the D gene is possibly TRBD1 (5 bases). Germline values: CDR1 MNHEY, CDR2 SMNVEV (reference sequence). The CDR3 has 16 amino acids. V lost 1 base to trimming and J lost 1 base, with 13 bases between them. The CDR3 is CASSLWGSRRNTEAFF. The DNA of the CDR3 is TGTGCCAGCAGTTTATGGGGCAGCCGGCGGAACACTGAAGCTTTCTTT.

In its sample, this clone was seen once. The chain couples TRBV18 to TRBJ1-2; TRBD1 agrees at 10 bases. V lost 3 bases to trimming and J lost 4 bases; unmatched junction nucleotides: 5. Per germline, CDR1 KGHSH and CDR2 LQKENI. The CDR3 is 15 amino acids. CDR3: CASSPPGQGTYGYTF. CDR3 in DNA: TGTGCCAGCTCACCCCCGGGACAGGGGACCTATGGCTACACCTTC.

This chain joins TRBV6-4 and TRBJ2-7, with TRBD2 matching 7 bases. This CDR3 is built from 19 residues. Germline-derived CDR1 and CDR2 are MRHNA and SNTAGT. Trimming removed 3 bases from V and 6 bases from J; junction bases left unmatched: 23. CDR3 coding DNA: TGTGCCAGCAGTGAGACCCTGTGGGGACTACCTATCCTGGTGTGCGAGCAGTACTTC. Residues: CASSETLWGLPILVCEQYF.

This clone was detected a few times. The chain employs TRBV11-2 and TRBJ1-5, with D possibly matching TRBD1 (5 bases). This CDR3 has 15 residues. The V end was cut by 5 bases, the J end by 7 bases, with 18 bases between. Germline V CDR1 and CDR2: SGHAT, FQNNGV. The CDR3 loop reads CASSASGYQGQPQHF. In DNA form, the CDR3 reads TGTGCCAGCAGCGCCTCAGGGTATCAGGGACAGCCCCAGCATTTT.

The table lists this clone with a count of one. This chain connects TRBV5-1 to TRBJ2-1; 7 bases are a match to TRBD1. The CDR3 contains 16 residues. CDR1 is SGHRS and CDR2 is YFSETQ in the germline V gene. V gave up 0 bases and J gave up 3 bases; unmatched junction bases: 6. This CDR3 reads CASSLGSGQNYNEQFF. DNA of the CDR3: TGCGCCAGCAGCTTGGGATCGGGACAGAACTACAATGAGCAGTTCTTC.

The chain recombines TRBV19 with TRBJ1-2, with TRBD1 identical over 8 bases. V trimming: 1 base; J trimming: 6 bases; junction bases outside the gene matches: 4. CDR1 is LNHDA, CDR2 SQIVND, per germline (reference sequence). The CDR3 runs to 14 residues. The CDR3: CASSIAGGLDGYTF. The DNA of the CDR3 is TGTGCCAGTAGTATAGCAGGGGGCCTGGATGGCTACACCTTC.

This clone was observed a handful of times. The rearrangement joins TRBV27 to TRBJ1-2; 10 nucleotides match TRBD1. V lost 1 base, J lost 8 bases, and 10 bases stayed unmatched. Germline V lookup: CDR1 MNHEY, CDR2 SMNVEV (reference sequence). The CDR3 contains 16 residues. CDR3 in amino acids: CASSLLDRGRLGGYTF. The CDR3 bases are TGTGCCAGCAGTTTATTAGACAGGGGGCGATTAGGAGGCTACACCTTC.